What follows are 17 T cell receptor beta chains derived from one specimen sequenced in a study of molecular identifiers for immune sequencing clone quantification. A single record per CDR3 protein comes from TCRdb applying MiXCR to the PCR reads. The top ten clones hold over 0.6% of a sample with 400,000 to 600,000 distinct CDR3 sequences, roughly 24% of them seen once. Input material: naive CD8+ T cells from blood, with Jurkat cell RNA spiked in. Subset indicated: FACS-sorted CD8+CD4-CCR7+CD45RA+ naive T cells. These receptors all come from a human donor in good health. Some libraries in this study had Jurkat cell RNA spiked in.

The chain couples TRBV5-1 to TRBJ1-1; D is uncertain. Germline CDR1 SGHRS, CDR2 YFSETQ. This CDR3 spans 14 amino acids. V lost 0 bases and J lost 1, with 7 bases in between. The CDR3 sequence: CASSLGVRNTEAFF. CDR3 in DNA: TGCGCCAGCAGCTTGGGAGTCAGGAACACTGAAGCTTTCTTT.

The table lists this clonotype with many counts. The genes are TRBV9 and TRBJ2-7; weak D call: TRBD1 (5 bases). Between the trimmed V and J ends, which lost 4 bases and 0 bases, there was a span of 11 bases. Germline loops: CDR1 SGDLS, CDR2 YYNGEE. The CDR3 length is 14 residues. For the CDR3, the DNA is TGTGCCAGCAGCCCAAGACAGAGCTCCTACGAGCAGTACTTC. Amino acids: CASSPRQSSYEQYF.

This clonotype was observed a single time. The chain links TRBV7-6 to TRBJ1-1; D gene unclear. This CDR3 is built from 13 residues. V shed 1 base and J shed 7 bases, with 10 bases lying between them. Germline CDR1 SGHVS, CDR2 FNYEAQ. The DNA for the CDR3 is TGTGCCAGCAGCTTAGAATTGACGGTTGAAGCTTTCTTT. It is translated as CASSLELTVEAFF.

This clonotype came up a few times. The chain is built from TRBV6-2 or TRBV6-3 and TRBJ2-7; 8 bases are shared with TRBD1. There are 12 residues in the CDR3. The germline V gene encodes CDR1 MNHEY and CDR2 SVGEGT. The J segment lost 6 bases and the V segment lost 2 bases, leaving 0 bases of the junction unmatched. The CDR3 loop is CASSYDRGEQYF. CDR3 bases: TGTGCCAGCAGTTACGACAGGGGCGAGCAGTACTTC.

A remark on this clonotype: Sequence at one end of the junction differs from germline and may be a read error. The rearrangement uses TRBV4-1 and TRBJ1-5; a possible D gene is TRBD1 (6 bases). Germline CDR1 is MGHRA and CDR2 is YSYEKL. The CDR3 has 15 amino acids. CDR3 in amino acids: CASSQGAGSNQPQRF. The CDR3 DNA follows: TGCGCCAGCAGCCAGGGGGCTGGGAGCAATCAGCCCCAGCGTTTT.

Comment on this clonotype: A read error is possible here, since a much larger clone lies one base away. This chain joins TRBV7-9 and TRBJ1-1, with D possibly TRBD1 on 5 matching bases. Germline-derived CDR1 and CDR2 are SEHNR and FQNEAQ (reference sequence). This CDR3 comprises 12 residues. The CDR3 DNA follows: TGTGTCGGCAGGGCGGCGAACACTGAAGCTTTCTTT. It encodes CVGRAANTEAFF.

As concerns this clonotype: This sequence may be a read error, since a much larger clone differs from it by one base. The gene calls are TRBV30 and TRBJ2-5; TRBD1 matches 9 bases. The CDR3 totals 15 residues. Germline V CDR1 and CDR2: GTSNPN, SVGIG (reference sequence). The V gene end was trimmed by 2 bases and the J gene end by 9 bases; junction bases not matched to a gene: 13. CDR3 sequence: CAWSQEWTGVEPQYF. The CDR3 bases are TGTGCCTGGAGTCAAGAATGGACAGGGGTGGAGCCCCAGTACTTC.

This clonotype was counted ten times or more. The chain combines TRBV7-8 with TRBJ1-1, with unresolved D. The germline V gene encodes CDR1 SGHVS and CDR2 FQNEAQ. The CDR3 loop spans 15 amino acids. V was pared by 2 bases and J by 0 bases, with 10 bases between. CDR3 region: CASSLHRQLNTEAFF. CDR3 in DNA: TGTGCCAGCAGCTTACATCGGCAGTTGAACACTGAAGCTTTCTTT.

This clonotype was found once. The chain employs TRBV7-8 and TRBJ1-4; tentatively, D is TRBD1 (5 bases). The V end lost 5 bases, the J end lost 6 bases, and 19 bases lay between the germline ends. Germline V gene sequence: CDR1 SGHVS, CDR2 FQNEAQ. The length of the CDR3 is 16 residues. The CDR3 protein is CASSPDERGLDEKLFF. For the CDR3, the DNA is TGTGCCAGCAGCCCGGACGAGAGGGGACTGGATGAAAAACTGTTTTTT.

The chain links TRBV27 to TRBJ2-3; 8 bases map to TRBD2. The CDR3 has 21 residues. Germline lookup yields CDR1 MNHEY and CDR2 SMNVEV (reference sequence). The V and J ends lost 6 bases and 3 bases, in that order; junction bases with no gene match: 26. CDR3 DNA sequence: TGTGCCAGCAGCACCCACCGCCTGGGAGGTAGCGGGGAGGTTAGAACAGATACGCAGTATTTT. Translation gives CASSTHRLGGSGEVRTDTQYF.

The DNA for the CDR3 is TGTGCCAGCAGTTACAGGGACAGGGTCCTTTGGGGCAATCAGCCCCAGCATTTT. Translation gives CASSYRDRVLWGNQPQHF. V is TRBV6-2 or TRBV6-3 and J is TRBJ1-5; 9 nucleotides line up with TRBD1. Germline CDR1 reads MNHEY; CDR2 reads SVGEGT. The trim removed 2 bases at V and 2 bases at J, leaving 10 bases unmatched. The CDR3 totals 18 residues.

The table lists this clonotype with a few counts. V is TRBV6-2 or TRBV6-3 and J is TRBJ2-1, with D possibly matching TRBD1 (6 bases). There are 14 residues in the CDR3. Germline loops: CDR1 MNHEY, CDR2 SVGEGT. The germline V and J ends were trimmed by 7 bases and 0 bases, with 10 bases remaining between them. DNA for the CDR3: TGTGCCAGCAACAGGGCGAGCTCCTACAATGAGCAGTTCTTC. Protein sequence: CASNRASSYNEQFF.

This chain connects TRBV28 to TRBJ2-7; TRBD2 matches 8 bases. Germline V gives CDR1 MDHEN, CDR2 SYDVKM. Losses at the gene ends were 1 base for V and 7 bases for J; bases not matched to a gene: 6. This CDR3 is 14 amino acids long. CDR3 residues: CASSLSAGGKEQYF. In DNA form, the CDR3 reads TGTGCCAGCAGTTTATCGGCGGGAGGTAAGGAGCAGTACTTC.

This clonotype was detected many times. The chain uses TRBV5-6 and TRBJ2-1; D unresolved. This CDR3 is 14 amino acids long. V was clipped by 0 bases and J by 9 bases, with 13 bases between them. Germline V gene data show CDR1 as SGHDT and CDR2 as YYEEEE. The CDR3 is CASSLGQVLGEQFF. DNA of the CDR3: TGTGCCAGCAGCTTGGGGCAGGTTCTCGGTGAGCAGTTCTTC.

This clonotype was detected ten times or more. The V call is TRBV5-6, the J call TRBJ2-7; 8 nucleotides line up with TRBD2. Trimming removed 0 bases from V and 6 bases from J; junction bases left unmatched: 8. Germline CDR1 reads SGHDT; CDR2 reads YYEEEE. The CDR3 consists of 15 residues. CDR3 in DNA: TGTGCCAGCAGCTTGGTCCCGGGAGGGCCGGGCGAGCAGTACTTC. This sequence encodes CASSLVPGGPGEQYF.

This clonotype was counted only a few times. The chain carries TRBV7-8 and TRBJ2-5, with TRBD2 matching 10 bases. The CDR3 is 18 amino acids. Germline CDR1 is SGHVS and CDR2 is FQNEAQ. J gave up 2 bases and V 3 bases, and 12 bases lay outside the gene matches. Here the CDR3 reads CASSLGPALAGTQETQYF. The CDR3, as DNA: TGTGCCAGCAGCTTGGGGCCCGCACTAGCGGGAACACAAGAGACCCAGTACTTC.

With regard to this clonotype: An end of the junction does not agree with germline; a read error may underlie this. The chain joins TRBV6-5 to TRBJ2-6, with D perhaps TRBD1 (5 bases). The CDR3 covers 14 residues. The germline V gene encodes CDR1 MNHEY and CDR2 SVGAGI. CDR3 coding DNA: TGTGCCAGCAGTTATAGCTCTGGGGCCAACGTCCTGCCTTTC. Protein sequence: CASSYSSGANVLPF.